This is a list of T cell receptor beta chains from one sample in a study of circulating CD8 cells and anti-PD-1 response in melanoma. From the reads, TCRdb called clonotypes with MiXCR, one entry per CDR3 protein. The table lists 400 to 550 distinct CDR3 sequences, less than 9% of them singletons. This sample comprised CD8+ T cells from PBMCs, obtained at baseline or after one month of anti-PD-1 therapy (not recorded which). The receptors here all came from a human donor with melanoma. The CDR3 runs from the conserved cysteine through the conserved F or W. The order of the fields is clone size, V gene, J gene, D gene, CDR3 DNA, CDR3 protein. A D gene is named only where the DNA matches it firmly. Where a row states a size, it is once, few, many or the class of an expanded clone; other rows omit it.

clone size: medium-sized
V gene: TRBV27
J gene: TRBJ1-1
D gene: NA
CDR3 DNA: TGTGCCAGCAGTTTAAACCCTACGACTGCGAACTCTGAAGCTTTCTTT
CDR3 protein: CASSLNPTTANSEAFF

clone size: large
V gene: TRBV19
J gene: TRBJ2-2
D gene: NA
CDR3 DNA: TGTGCCAGTAGTATGTCGACGGCCGGGGAGCTGTTTTTT
CDR3 protein: CASSMSTAGELFF

clone size: large
V gene: TRBV27
J gene: TRBJ1-2
D gene: NA
CDR3 DNA: TGTGCCAGCAGTTTAATTGGGGGCGCAGATAACTATGGCTACACCTTC
CDR3 protein: CASSLIGGADNYGYTF

clone size: medium-sized
V gene: TRBV19
J gene: TRBJ2-7
D gene: NA
CDR3 DNA: TGTGCCAGTAGTCTATACCGGGACTCCTACGAGCAGTACTTC
CDR3 protein: CASSLYRDSYEQYF

clone size: large
V gene: TRBV28
J gene: TRBJ1-5
D gene: TRBD1
CDR3 DNA: TGTGCCGAAGGGACAGCCGGGGGCAATCAGCCCCAGCATTTT
CDR3 protein: CAEGTAGGNQPQHF

clone size: large
V gene: TRBV25-1
J gene: TRBJ2-5
D gene: TRBD1
CDR3 DNA: TGTGCCAGCAGTGAATCGGCAGGGGGCGAAGAGACCCAGTACTTC
CDR3 protein: CASSESAGGEETQYF

clone size: large
V gene: TRBV19
J gene: TRBJ2-7
D gene: NA
CDR3 DNA: TGTGCCAGTAGTATTGGGGCGGAAGCGGCCGAGCAGTACTTC
CDR3 protein: CASSIGAEAAEQYF

clone size: NA
V gene: TRBV9
J gene: TRBJ2-2
D gene: NA
CDR3 DNA: TGTGCCAGCCATCCAACAGGGGAGGGTACCGGGGAGCTGTTTTTT
CDR3 protein: CASHPTGEGTGELFF

clone size: large
V gene: TRBV20-1
J gene: TRBJ2-2
D gene: NA
CDR3 DNA: TGCAGTGCTAGAGATGACCTATACGCGAACACCGGGGAGCTGTTTTTT
CDR3 protein: CSARDDLYANTGELFF

clone size: large
V gene: TRBV28
J gene: TRBJ2-7
D gene: TRBD2
CDR3 DNA: TGTGCCAGCAGTTATGGACCCGGACGGGGGGGAACCTACGAGCAGTACTTC
CDR3 protein: CASSYGPGRGGTYEQYF

clone size: large
V gene: TRBV2
J gene: TRBJ2-5
D gene: NA
CDR3 DNA: TGTGCCAGGGGGGTCAACAGGGACTTTCAAGAGACCCAGTACTTC
CDR3 protein: CARGVNRDFQETQYF

clone size: large
V gene: TRBV20-1
J gene: TRBJ2-1
D gene: NA
CDR3 DNA: TGCAGTGCTAGAGATCTTGAGAGCTCCTACAATGAGCAGTTCTTC
CDR3 protein: CSARDLESSYNEQFF

clone size: large
V gene: TRBV28
J gene: TRBJ2-1
D gene: TRBD2
CDR3 DNA: TGTGCCAGCAGTATTAGCGGGGATCTCAATGAGCAGTTCTTC
CDR3 protein: CASSISGDLNEQFF

clone size: large
V gene: TRBV28
J gene: TRBJ2-7
D gene: TRBD1
CDR3 DNA: TGTGCCACCGAACGGACAGGGGGGGTCTCCTACGAGCAGTACTTC
CDR3 protein: CATERTGGVSYEQYF

clone size: medium-sized
V gene: TRBV29-1
J gene: TRBJ2-1
D gene: NA
CDR3 DNA: TGCAGCGGCCTGCATGACAATGAGCAGTTCTTC
CDR3 protein: CSGLHDNEQFF

clone size: medium-sized
V gene: TRBV19
J gene: TRBJ2-7
D gene: NA
CDR3 DNA: TGTGCCAGTAGTCTAGGGAACCCACCCTACGAGCAGTACTTC
CDR3 protein: CASSLGNPPYEQYF

clone size: medium-sized
V gene: TRBV29-1
J gene: TRBJ2-1
D gene: TRBD1
CDR3 DNA: TGCAGCGTTACGGGACAGGGAGCTCCAGCATCCTACAATGAGCAGTTCTTC
CDR3 protein: CSVTGQGAPASYNEQFF

clone size: large
V gene: TRBV20-1
J gene: TRBJ2-1
D gene: TRBD2
CDR3 DNA: TGCAGTGCTCCACGACTAGCGGGAGACTACAATGAGCAGTTCTTC
CDR3 protein: CSAPRLAGDYNEQFF

clone size: few
V gene: TRBV28
J gene: TRBJ2-7
D gene: NA
CDR3 DNA: TGTGCCAGCAGTTTTTTGGGCCCGGCCATCGAGCAGTACTTC
CDR3 protein: CASSFLGPAIEQYF

clone size: medium-sized
V gene: TRBV24-1
J gene: TRBJ2-1
D gene: TRBD2
CDR3 DNA: TGTGCCACCAGTGACCGGACTAGCGGGGAATGGAGCTCCTACAATGAGCAGTTCTTC
CDR3 protein: CATSDRTSGEWSSYNEQFF

clone size: NA
V gene: TRBV5-5
J gene: TRBJ1-1
D gene: NA
CDR3 DNA: TGTGCCAGCAGCCCCTGGGAGGGTGGCACTGAAGCTTTCTTT
CDR3 protein: CASSPWEGGTEAFF

clone size: medium-sized
V gene: TRBV29-1
J gene: TRBJ2-1
D gene: TRBD2
CDR3 DNA: TGCAGCGTTGTGACTAGCGGGGGGGAATACAATGAGCAGTTCTTC
CDR3 protein: CSVVTSGGEYNEQFF

clone size: medium-sized
V gene: TRBV29-1
J gene: TRBJ2-2
D gene: NA
CDR3 DNA: TGCAGCGTTGTCAGGAACACCGGGGAGCTGTTTTTT
CDR3 protein: CSVVRNTGELFF

clone size: large
V gene: TRBV29-1
J gene: TRBJ1-1
D gene: NA
CDR3 DNA: TGCAGCGCTCGGGGGGAAAGTACTGAAGCTTTCTTT
CDR3 protein: CSARGESTEAFF

clone size: medium-sized
V gene: TRBV20-1
J gene: TRBJ1-1
D gene: NA
CDR3 DNA: TGCAGTGCTAGAGATCAAGACCCTGAAGCTTTCTTT
CDR3 protein: CSARDQDPEAFF

clone size: large
V gene: TRBV29-1
J gene: TRBJ2-1
D gene: NA
CDR3 DNA: TGCAGCGTTGTGAGTAGCGGCCTAAGAACCCCCTACAATGAGCAGTTCTTC
CDR3 protein: CSVVSSGLRTPYNEQFF

clone size: NA
V gene: TRBV30
J gene: TRBJ2-5
D gene: NA
CDR3 DNA: TGTGCCTGGAGTGTAACCGCCCAGCAGGAAGAGACCCAGTACTTC
CDR3 protein: CAWSVTAQQEETQYF

clone size: large
V gene: TRBV28
J gene: TRBJ2-5
D gene: TRBD2
CDR3 DNA: TGTGCCAGCAGTTCGATGGGACTAGCGGAGACCCAGTACTTC
CDR3 protein: CASSSMGLAETQYF